A single sample gave rise to the 28 T cell receptor beta chains below, sequenced in a study of T cells after posttransplantation cyclophosphamide. Data came from immunoSEQ multiplex PCR; TCRdb stores just in-frame clones and leaves some out. This table holds 30,000 to 40,000 clones, around 90% found once. Sequencing was done on a sample of PBMCs. These receptors all come from a woman aged 35 to 49 with a blood cancer, CMV-positive, and with a related stem cell donor.

The rearrangement links TRBV7-2 to TRBJ2-3, with TRBD2 matching 14 bases. There are 18 residues in the CDR3. The V gene end was trimmed by 5 bases and the J gene end by 8 bases; junction bases not matched to a gene: 15. Germline V gives CDR1 SGHTA, CDR2 FQGNSA. This chain's CDR3 is CASSPGLAGGPLRGTQYF. The CDR3 DNA reads TGTGCCAGCAGCCCCGGACTAGCGGGGGGACCCCTCCGAGGTACGCAGTATTTT.

This chain connects TRBV7-8 to TRBJ2-3; D is possibly TRBD2 (6 bases). Germline V lookup: CDR1 SGHVS, CDR2 FQNEAQ. The CDR3 spans 15 residues. Trimming took off 4 bases at V and 4 bases at J, with 15 bases between the two ends. The DNA of the CDR3 is TGTGCCAGCAGCTCCAAGCGGGTGGGCGCAGATACGCAGTATTTT. Amino acids: CASSSKRVGADTQYF.

V gene TRBV28 combines with J gene TRBJ2-7; no firm D call. The germline V and J ends were trimmed by 10 bases and 3 bases, with 16 bases remaining between them. The CDR3 is 13 amino acids. Per germline, CDR1 MDHEN and CDR2 SYDVKM. DNA for the CDR3: TGTGCCATTAGCCAGCAGATATACTACGAGCAGTACTTC. It yields the protein CAISQQIYYEQYF.

The genes are TRBV9 and TRBJ2-2; tentatively, D is TRBD2 (6 bases). The germline V and J ends were trimmed by 3 bases and 4 bases, with 13 bases remaining between them. Germline V gene lookup returns CDR1 SGDLS and CDR2 YYNGEE. CDR3 length: 15 amino acids. The CDR3 spells CASSALTSSTGELFF. DNA for the CDR3: TGTGCCAGCAGCGCCTTGACTAGTTCCACCGGGGAGCTGTTTTTT. The full variable domain, its missing parts supplied by reference TRBV9 and TRBJ2-2, is DSGVTQTPKHLITATGQRVTLRCSPRSGDLSVYWYQQSLDQGLQFLIQYYNGEERAKGNILERFSAQQFPDLHSELNLSSLELGDSALYFCASSALTSSTGELFFGEGSRLTVL.

J is TRBJ1-1 and V is TRBV19; weak D call: TRBD1 (5 bases). The CDR3 is 14 residues long. V lost 3 bases and J 4 bases, leaving 12 bases between the germline ends. CDR1 is LNHDA, CDR2 SQIVND, per germline (reference sequence). As DNA, the CDR3 is TGTGCCAGTAGTATTAGGGGTTGGGGCACTGAAGCTTTCTTT. This sequence encodes CASSIRGWGTEAFF.

V and J are TRBV5-1 and TRBJ1-1; D is possibly TRBD1 (6 bases). Germline V gene lookup returns CDR1 SGHRS and CDR2 YFSETQ. The CDR3 length is 16 residues. Trimming cost V 3 bases and J 0 bases, with 15 bases left between them. CDR3 sequence (DNA): TGCGCCAGCAGCTCGGGACACCCGTTATTGAACACTGAAGCTTTCTTT. Translating gives CASSSGHPLLNTEAFF.

The chain is built from TRBV5-6 and TRBJ2-7; D perhaps matches TRBD1 (6 bases). The germline CDR1 and CDR2 sequences are SGHDT and YYEEEE. The CDR3 extends over 14 amino acids. Trimming removed 4 bases from V and 0 bases from J, with 11 bases in between. The CDR3 bases are TGTGCCAGCAGCCTGGGACACTTCTCCTACGAGCAGTACTTC. Translation gives CASSLGHFSYEQYF.

The chain has TRBV19 and TRBJ2-2, with TRBD2 matching 7 bases. This CDR3 is 16 amino acids long. Germline CDR1 LNHDA, CDR2 SQIVND (reference sequence). The V gene end was trimmed by 9 bases and the J gene end by 7 bases; junction bases not matched to a gene: 17. The CDR3 reads CASLTPGRGLGGELFF. The CDR3 nucleotides are TGTGCCAGCCTCACCCCCGGGCGGGGGTTAGGCGGGGAGCTGTTTTTT.

The CDR3 DNA sequence: TGTGCCAGCAGCTTATCTCCTACTCAAGAGACCCAGTACTTC. It is translated as CASSLSPTQETQYF. J is TRBJ2-5 and V is TRBV5-8; D gene unclear. CDR1 and CDR2 (germline): SGHTS, YDEGEE. The CDR3 runs 14 residues. Trimming took off 2 bases at V and 2 bases at J, with 10 bases between the two ends.

This clone was recorded only once. The rearrangement links TRBV6-5 to TRBJ1-2; 10 nucleotides line up with TRBD1. This CDR3 has 13 amino acids. J was trimmed by 7 bases and V by 6 bases; bases with no gene match: 5. Germline V CDR1 and CDR2: MNHEY, SVGAGI. CDR3 loop: CASSRDRGLGYTF. The DNA of the CDR3 is TGTGCCAGCAGCCGTGACAGGGGGCTTGGCTACACCTTC.

The DNA for the CDR3 is TGCAGCGTCGAACGACCGGGACAGGCGAGCTCCTACGAGCAGTACTTC. The encoded protein is CSVERPGQASSYEQYF. J is TRBJ2-7 and V is TRBV29-1, with 8 bases that match TRBD1. Germline assignment: CDR1 SQVTM and CDR2 ANQGSEA. The junction had 13 bases not matched to a gene; V was cut back by 6 bases and J by 0 bases. The CDR3 extends over 16 amino acids.

The rearrangement links TRBV15 to TRBJ2-5; D possibly corresponds to TRBD1 (6 bases). V dropped 0 bases and J dropped 4 bases, with 21 bases sitting between them. Per germline, CDR1 LNHNV and CDR2 YYDKDF (reference sequence). The CDR3 is made up of 18 amino acids. The CDR3: CATSRDRRKPGVGETQYF. For the CDR3, the DNA is TGTGCCACCAGCAGAGATCGAAGGAAACCAGGGGTGGGAGAGACCCAGTACTTC.

The genes are TRBV28 and TRBJ1-5; 8 nucleotides align to TRBD1. The CDR3 consists of 19 residues. Looked up from germline, CDR1 is MDHEN and CDR2 is SYDVKM. J lost 0 bases, V lost 3 bases, and 13 bases had no gene match. CDR3 DNA: TGTGCCAGCAGTTTGCAAGGACAGGGAATACTATTTAGCAATCAGCCCCAGCATTTT. Translation: CASSLQGQGILFSNQPQHF.

This clone has a single count. The chain carries TRBV10-3 and TRBJ2-7, with 8 bases matching TRBD1. This CDR3 is 14 amino acids long. J was trimmed by 3 bases and V by 5 bases; bases with no gene match: 6. Germline-derived CDR1 and CDR2 are ENHRY and SYGVKD. The CDR3 coding sequence is TGTGCCATCAGTACCGGGACAGGAAGCTACGAGCAGTACTTC. It is translated as CAISTGTGSYEQYF.

The table lists this clone with a count of one. This rearrangement joins TRBV19 to TRBJ1-6; 10 nucleotides agree with TRBD1. This CDR3 is 15 amino acids long. The germline gives CDR1 LNHDA, CDR2 SQIVND (reference sequence). The trim removed 5 bases at V and 9 bases at J, leaving 7 bases unmatched. The CDR3 reads CASSADGTGASPLHF. The CDR3 coding sequence is TGTGCCAGTAGTGCAGACGGGACAGGGGCTTCACCCCTCCACTTT. Full variable domain (missing parts from reference TRBV19 and TRBJ1-6): DGGITQSPKYLFRKEGQNVTLSCEQNLNHDAMYWYRQDPGQGLRLIYYSQIVNDFQKGDIAEGYSVSREKKESFPLTVTSAQKNPTAFYLCASSADGTGASPLHFGNGTRLTVT.

In the case of this clone: This sample also contains other DNA sequences that code for the same CDR3. This chain connects TRBV5-1 to TRBJ1-1; D unresolved. The CDR3 loop spans 13 amino acids. Germline V CDR1 and CDR2: SGHRS, YFSETQ. V lost 0 bases and J lost 0, with 3 bases in between. CDR3 loop: CASSLAVNTEAFF. CDR3 nucleotide sequence: TGCGCCAGCAGCTTGGCGGTGAACACTGAAGCTTTCTTT.

The chain uses TRBV2 and TRBJ2-5; 11 bases are a match to TRBD2. In germline, CDR1 is SNHLY, CDR2 FYNNEI. The CDR3 is 15 residues long. With 10 bases clipped from V and 2 bases from J, the junction kept 9 bases outside the gene matches. The CDR3 sequence: CATCPGTSGQETQYF. The CDR3 DNA reads as TGTGCCACCTGCCCCGGGACTAGCGGACAAGAGACCCAGTACTTC.

To note about this clone: A junction boundary mismatches the germline segment, possibly from a read error. The rearrangement uses TRBV5-1 and TRBJ1-2, with 8 bases aligning to TRBD1. CDR3 length: 13 amino acids. Germline CDR1 reads SGHRS; CDR2 reads YFSETQ. The CDR3 protein is CASSIDRGNGHTF. The CDR3 nucleotides are TGCGCCAGCAGCATTGACAGGGGAAATGGCCACACCTTC.

This clone was picked up one time. J is TRBJ2-5 and V is TRBV7-6; 8 nucleotides align to TRBD1. Germline V gene data show CDR1 as SGHVS and CDR2 as FNYEAQ. V lost 2 bases and J lost 5; bases outside the gene matches: 16. The CDR3 is made up of 18 amino acids. The CDR3 coding sequence is TGTGCCAGCAGCTTATCCCCCGCAGGAGGACAGGGTGGGGAGACCCAGTACTTC. Translated: CASSLSPAGGQGGETQYF. The full variable domain, completed using reference TRBV7-6 and TRBJ2-5, is GAGVSQSPRYKVTKRGQDVALRCDPISGHVSLYWYRQALGQGPEFLTYFNYEAQQDKSGLPNDRFSAERPEGSISTLTIQRTEQRDSAMYRCASSLSPAGGQGGETQYFGPGTRLLVL.

This clone showed up just a few times. CDR3 region: CASSYGGTGIYGYTF. CDR3 nucleotide sequence: TGTGCCAGCAGCTACGGCGGGACAGGGATCTATGGCTACACCTTC. J is TRBJ1-2 and V is TRBV7-2; 9 nucleotides align to TRBD1. Losses at the gene ends were 4 bases for V and 4 bases for J; bases not matched to a gene: 7. The CDR3 has 15 amino acids. Germline loops: CDR1 SGHTA, CDR2 FQGNSA.

V gene TRBV7-6 combines with J gene TRBJ2-4, with D perhaps TRBD1 (7 bases). The CDR3 is 14 amino acids. The germline V gene has CDR1 SGHVS and CDR2 FNYEAQ. V was shortened by 5 bases and J by 9 bases, with 17 bases between the two germline ends. Here the CDR3 DNA reads TGTGCCAGCAGCCCAGAGACAGGGAGGAGCATTCAGTACTTC. It codes for CASSPETGRSIQYF.

This clone came up once. This chain joins TRBV27 and TRBJ1-1, with TRBD1 matching over 7 bases. The length of the CDR3 is 14 residues. V dropped 4 bases and J dropped 1; count of bases not matched to a gene: 3. CDR1 is MNHEY and CDR2 is SMNVEV in the germline V gene (reference sequence). CDR3 sequence: CASSYRGGNTEAFF. Here the CDR3 DNA reads TGTGCCAGCAGTTACAGGGGAGGGAACACTGAAGCTTTCTTT.

This sequence joins TRBV9 and TRBJ2-1, with TRBD2 matching 8 bases. V gave up 4 bases and J gave up 5 bases; unmatched junction bases: 8. The germline gives CDR1 SGDLS, CDR2 YYNGEE. The CDR3 extends over 15 amino acids. CDR3: CASSRMGREDNEQFF. CDR3 in DNA: TGTGCCAGCAGCAGAATGGGGCGGGAGGACAATGAGCAGTTCTTC.

V is TRBV7-2 and J is TRBJ2-7; the D is unclear. Germline assignment: CDR1 SGHTA and CDR2 FQGNSA. The CDR3 extends over 13 amino acids. The ends were cut back, 3 bases at V and 1 base at J, with 7 bases in the middle. CDR3 residues: CASSFGGSYEQYF. In DNA form, the CDR3 reads TGTGCCAGCAGCTTTGGCGGATCCTACGAGCAGTACTTC.

This chain joins TRBV7-2 and TRBJ2-3; maybe TRBD2 (5 bases). The germline V gene has CDR1 SGHTA and CDR2 FQGNSA. The CDR3 totals 16 residues. Trimming took off 4 bases at V and 2 bases at J, with 16 bases between the two ends. The CDR3 nucleotides read TGTGCCAGCAGCTCCTGGAGCGCGGGTGTCACAGATACGCAGTATTTT. Translating it yields CASSSWSAGVTDTQYF.

This clone was seen a few times. V gene TRBV28 combines with J gene TRBJ1-4, with 7 bases fitting TRBD1. V dropped 6 bases and J dropped 8; count of bases not matched to a gene: 6. Germline loops: CDR1 MDHEN, CDR2 SYDVKM. The CDR3 runs to 13 residues. The chain's CDR3 is CASRRQGEEKLFF. CDR3 nucleotides: TGTGCCAGCAGAAGACAGGGAGAGGAAAAACTGTTTTTT.

This chain uses TRBV7-9 with TRBJ1-4, with 7 bases fitting TRBD1. Germline CDR1 SEHNR, CDR2 FQNEAQ (reference sequence). The CDR3 is 14 residues long. With 2 bases clipped from V and 5 bases from J, the junction kept 2 bases outside the gene matches. The CDR3 here is CASSLQGVNEKLFF. Here the CDR3 DNA reads TGTGCCAGCAGCTTACAGGGGGTGAATGAAAAACTGTTTTTT.

This chain connects TRBV6-5 to TRBJ1-2; TRBD1 aligns across 9 bases. After removal of 5 bases from V and 2 bases from J, the junction contained 0 bases not matched to a gene. CDR3 length: 13 amino acids. The germline gives CDR1 MNHEY, CDR2 SVGAGI. The CDR3 DNA reads as TGTGCCAGCAGTACAGGGGGCAACTATGGCTACACCTTC. Translated: CASSTGGNYGYTF.